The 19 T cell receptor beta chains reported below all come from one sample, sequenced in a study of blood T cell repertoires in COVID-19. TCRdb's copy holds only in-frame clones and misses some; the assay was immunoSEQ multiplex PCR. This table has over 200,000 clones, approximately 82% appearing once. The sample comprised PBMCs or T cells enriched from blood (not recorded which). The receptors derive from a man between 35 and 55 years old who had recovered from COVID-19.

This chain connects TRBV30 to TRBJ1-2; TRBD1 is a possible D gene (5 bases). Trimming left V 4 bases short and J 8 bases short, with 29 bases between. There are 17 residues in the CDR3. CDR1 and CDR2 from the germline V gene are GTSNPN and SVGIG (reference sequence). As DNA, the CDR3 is TGTGCCTGGAATTTGTTTGGGGATTGGAGGGGATCGGGGGGCTACACCTTC. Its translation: CAWNLFGDWRGSGGYTF.

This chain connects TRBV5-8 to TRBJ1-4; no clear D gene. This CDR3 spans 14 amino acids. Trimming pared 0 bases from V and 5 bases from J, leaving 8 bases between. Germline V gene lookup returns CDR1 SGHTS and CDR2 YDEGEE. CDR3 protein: CASSLAGRNEKLFF. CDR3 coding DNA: TGTGCCAGCAGCTTGGCAGGCCGGAATGAAAAACTGTTTTTT.

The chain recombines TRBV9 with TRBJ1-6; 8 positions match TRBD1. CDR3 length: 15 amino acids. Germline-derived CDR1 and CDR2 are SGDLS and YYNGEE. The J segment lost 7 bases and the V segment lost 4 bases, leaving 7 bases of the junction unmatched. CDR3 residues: CASSPPGQENSPLHF. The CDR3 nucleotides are TGTGCCAGCAGCCCCCCGGGACAGGAAAATTCACCCCTCCACTTT.

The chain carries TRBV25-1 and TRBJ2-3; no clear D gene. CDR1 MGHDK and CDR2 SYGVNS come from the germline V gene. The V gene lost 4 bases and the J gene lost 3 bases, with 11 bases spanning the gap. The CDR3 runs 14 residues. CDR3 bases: TGTGCCAGCAGTGCCTCAGGAAAGACAGATACGCAGTATTTT. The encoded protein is CASSASGKTDTQYF.

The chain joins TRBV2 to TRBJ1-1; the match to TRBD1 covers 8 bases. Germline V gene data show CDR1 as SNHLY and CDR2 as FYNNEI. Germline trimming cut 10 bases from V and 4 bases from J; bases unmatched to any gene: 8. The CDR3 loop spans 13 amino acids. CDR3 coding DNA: TGTGCCATCATGGACAGGGTGGGCACTGAAGCTTTCTTT. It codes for CAIMDRVGTEAFF.

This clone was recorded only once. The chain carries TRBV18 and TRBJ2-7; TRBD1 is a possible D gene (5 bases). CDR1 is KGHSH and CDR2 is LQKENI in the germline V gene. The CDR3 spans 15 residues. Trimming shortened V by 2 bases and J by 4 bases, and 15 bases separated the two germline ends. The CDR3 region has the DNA TGTGCCAGCTCACCAGAGCCCCAGGGTCGGTACGAGCAGTACTTC. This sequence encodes CASSPEPQGRYEQYF.

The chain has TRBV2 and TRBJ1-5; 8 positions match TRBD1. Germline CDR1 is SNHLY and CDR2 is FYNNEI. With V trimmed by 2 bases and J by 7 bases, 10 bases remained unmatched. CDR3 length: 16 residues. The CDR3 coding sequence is TGTGCCAGCAGTGAAAGCCTCGGACAGGGCCTCCAGCCCCAGCATTTT. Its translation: CASSESLGQGLQPQHF.

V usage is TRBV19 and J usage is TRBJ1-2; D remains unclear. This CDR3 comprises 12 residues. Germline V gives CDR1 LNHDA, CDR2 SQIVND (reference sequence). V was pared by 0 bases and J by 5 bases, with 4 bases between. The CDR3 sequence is CASSIDGYGYTF. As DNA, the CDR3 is TGTGCCAGTAGTATAGACGGTTATGGCTACACCTTC. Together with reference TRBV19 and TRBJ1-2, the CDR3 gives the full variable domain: DGGITQSPKYLFRKEGQNVTLSCEQNLNHDAMYWYRQDPGQGLRLIYYSQIVNDFQKGDIAEGYSVSREKKESFPLTVTSAQKNPTAFYLCASSIDGYGYTFGSGTRLTVV.

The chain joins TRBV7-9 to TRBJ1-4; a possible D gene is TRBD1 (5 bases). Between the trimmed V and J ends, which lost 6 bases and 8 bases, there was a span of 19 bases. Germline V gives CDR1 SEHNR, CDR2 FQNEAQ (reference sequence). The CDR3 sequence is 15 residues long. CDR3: CASSRREGRREKLFF. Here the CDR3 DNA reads TGTGCCAGCAGTCGGAGGGAGGGGCGCAGAGAAAAACTGTTTTTT.

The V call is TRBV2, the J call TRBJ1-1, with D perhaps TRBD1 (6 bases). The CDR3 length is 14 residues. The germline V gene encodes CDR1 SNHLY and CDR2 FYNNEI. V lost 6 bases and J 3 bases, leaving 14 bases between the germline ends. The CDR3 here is CASRKDRMDTEAFF. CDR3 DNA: TGTGCCAGCAGGAAAGACAGGATGGACACTGAAGCTTTCTTT.

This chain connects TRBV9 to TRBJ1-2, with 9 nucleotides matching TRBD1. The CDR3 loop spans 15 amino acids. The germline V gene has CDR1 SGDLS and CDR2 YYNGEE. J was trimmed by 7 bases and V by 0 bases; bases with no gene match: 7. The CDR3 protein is CASSVVGTGIGGYTF. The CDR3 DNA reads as TGTGCCAGCAGCGTAGTGGGGACAGGGATCGGTGGCTACACCTTC.

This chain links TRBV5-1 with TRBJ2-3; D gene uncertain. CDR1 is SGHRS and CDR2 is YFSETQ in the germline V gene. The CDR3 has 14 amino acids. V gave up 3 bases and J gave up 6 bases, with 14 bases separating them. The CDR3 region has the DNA TGCGCCAGCAGCTCCCCTCGGAGTGACGATACGCAGTATTTT. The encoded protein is CASSSPRSDDTQYF.

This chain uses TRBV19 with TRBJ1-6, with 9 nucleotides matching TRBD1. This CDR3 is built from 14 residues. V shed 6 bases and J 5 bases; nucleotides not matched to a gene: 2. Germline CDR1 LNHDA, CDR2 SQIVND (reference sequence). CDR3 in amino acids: CASRRTGDNSPLHF. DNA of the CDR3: TGTGCCAGTAGGCGGACAGGGGATAATTCACCCCTCCACTTT. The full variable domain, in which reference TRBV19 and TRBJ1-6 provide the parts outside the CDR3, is DGGITQSPKYLFRKEGQNVTLSCEQNLNHDAMYWYRQDPGQGLRLIYYSQIVNDFQKGDIAEGYSVSREKKESFPLTVTSAQKNPTAFYLCASRRTGDNSPLHFGNGTRLTVT.

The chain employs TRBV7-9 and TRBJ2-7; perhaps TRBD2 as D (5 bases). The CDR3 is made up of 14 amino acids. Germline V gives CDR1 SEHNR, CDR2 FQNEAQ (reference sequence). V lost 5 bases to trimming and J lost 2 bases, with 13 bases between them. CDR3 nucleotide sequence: TGTGCCAGCAGCCCAAGAGGGCCCACCTACGAGCAGTACTTC. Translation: CASSPRGPTYEQYF.

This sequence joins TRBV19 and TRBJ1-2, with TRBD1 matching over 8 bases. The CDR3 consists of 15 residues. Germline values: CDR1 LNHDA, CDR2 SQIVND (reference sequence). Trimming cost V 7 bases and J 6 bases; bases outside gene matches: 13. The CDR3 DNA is TGTGCCAGTACGCGGGACAGGACAAGGCTTGATGGCTACACCTTC. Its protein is CASTRDRTRLDGYTF. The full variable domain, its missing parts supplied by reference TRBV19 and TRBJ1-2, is DGGITQSPKYLFRKEGQNVTLSCEQNLNHDAMYWYRQDPGQGLRLIYYSQIVNDFQKGDIAEGYSVSREKKESFPLTVTSAQKNPTAFYLCASTRDRTRLDGYTFGSGTRLTVV.

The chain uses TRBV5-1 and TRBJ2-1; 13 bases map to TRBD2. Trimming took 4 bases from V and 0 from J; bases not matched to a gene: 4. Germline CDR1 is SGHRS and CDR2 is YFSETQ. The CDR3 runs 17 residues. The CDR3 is CASSPGLAGTSYNEQFF. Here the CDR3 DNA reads TGCGCCAGCAGCCCGGGACTAGCGGGGACCTCCTACAATGAGCAGTTCTTC. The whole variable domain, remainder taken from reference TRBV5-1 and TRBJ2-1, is KAGVTQTPRYLIKTRGQQVTLSCSPISGHRSVSWYQQTPGQGLQFLFEYFSETQRNKGNFPGRFSGRQFSNSRSEMNVSTLELGDSALYLCASSPGLAGTSYNEQFFGPGTRLTVL.

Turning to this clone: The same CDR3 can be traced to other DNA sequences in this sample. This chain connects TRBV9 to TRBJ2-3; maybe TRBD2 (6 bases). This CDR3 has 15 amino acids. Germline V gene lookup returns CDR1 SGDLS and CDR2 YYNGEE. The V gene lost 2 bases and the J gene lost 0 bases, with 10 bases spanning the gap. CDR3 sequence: CASSVGGRSTDTQYF. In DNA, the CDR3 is TGTGCCAGCAGCGTTGGGGGGAGAAGCACAGATACGCAGTATTTT.

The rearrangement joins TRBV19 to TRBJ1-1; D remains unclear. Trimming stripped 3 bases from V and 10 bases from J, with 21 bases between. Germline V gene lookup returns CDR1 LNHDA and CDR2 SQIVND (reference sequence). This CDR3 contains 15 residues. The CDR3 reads CASSIMEGSLEGAFF. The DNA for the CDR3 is TGTGCCAGTAGTATTATGGAGGGCTCCCTGGAGGGAGCTTTCTTT. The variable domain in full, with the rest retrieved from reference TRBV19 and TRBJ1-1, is DGGITQSPKYLFRKEGQNVTLSCEQNLNHDAMYWYRQDPGQGLRLIYYSQIVNDFQKGDIAEGYSVSREKKESFPLTVTSAQKNPTAFYLCASSIMEGSLEGAFFGQGTRLTVV.

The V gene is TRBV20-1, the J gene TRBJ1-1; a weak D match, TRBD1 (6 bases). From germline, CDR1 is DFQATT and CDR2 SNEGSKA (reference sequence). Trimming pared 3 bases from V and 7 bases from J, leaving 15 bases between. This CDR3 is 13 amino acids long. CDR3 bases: TGCAGTGCTAGTGCGAACAGGGCGGATGAAGCTTTCTTT. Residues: CSASANRADEAFF.